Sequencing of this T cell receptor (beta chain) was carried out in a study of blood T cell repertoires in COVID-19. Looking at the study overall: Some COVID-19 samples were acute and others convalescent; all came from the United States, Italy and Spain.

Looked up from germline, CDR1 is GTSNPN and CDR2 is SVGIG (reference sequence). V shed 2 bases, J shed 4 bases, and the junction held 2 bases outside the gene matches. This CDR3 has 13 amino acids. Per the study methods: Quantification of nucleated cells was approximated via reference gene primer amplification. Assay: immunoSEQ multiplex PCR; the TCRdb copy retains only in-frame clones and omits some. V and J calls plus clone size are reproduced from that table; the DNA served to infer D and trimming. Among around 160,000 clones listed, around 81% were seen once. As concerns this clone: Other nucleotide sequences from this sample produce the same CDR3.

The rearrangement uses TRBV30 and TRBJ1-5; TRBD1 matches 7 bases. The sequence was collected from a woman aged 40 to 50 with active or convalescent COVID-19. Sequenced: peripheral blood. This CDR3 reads CAWSLQGNQPQHF. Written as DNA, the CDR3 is TGTGCCTGGAGTCTACAGGGGAATCAGCCCCAGCATTTT.